Below are 8 T cell receptor beta chains sequenced from a single sample in a study of blood T cell repertoires in COVID-19. Libraries were prepared by immunoSEQ multiplex PCR; TCRdb keeps only in-frame clonotypes and omits some of them. This table has about 68,000 clones, about nine tenths appearing once. Sequences were obtained from peripheral blood. The receptor set was obtained from a man aged 25 to 45 with acute or convalescent COVID-19.

The chain has TRBV3-1 (or the pseudogene TRBV3-2) and TRBJ1-3; tentative D call: TRBD1 (6 bases). This CDR3 is built from 15 residues. V was trimmed by 1 base and J by 2 bases, leaving 9 bases between them. The germline V gene encodes CDR1 LGHDT and CDR2 YNNKEL (reference sequence). As DNA, the CDR3 is TGTGCCAGCAGCCAAGGGGGGCTCCCTGGAAACACCATATATTTT. As protein: CASSQGGLPGNTIYF.

CDR3 coding DNA: TGTGCCAGCAGCTCGACGGCGGGATTCTTAAACAATGAGCAGTTCTTC. Protein: CASSSTAGFLNNEQFF. V usage is TRBV9 and J usage is TRBJ2-1; D is perhaps TRBD2 (6 bases). Germline CDR1 and CDR2: SGDLS and YYNGEE. The CDR3 covers 16 residues. V lost 4 bases and J lost 5, with 19 bases in between.

The chain employs TRBV7-2 and TRBJ2-2; D call uncertain. CDR3 length equals 12 residues. Trimming took 7 bases from V and 6 from J, leaving 9 bases between them. Germline loops: CDR1 SGHTA, CDR2 FQGNSA. The chain's CDR3 is CASIATAGELFF. CDR3 nucleotide sequence: TGTGCCAGCATCGCTACGGCCGGGGAGCTGTTTTTT.

The chain joins TRBV11-2 to TRBJ2-1; D gene unclear. V was cut by 5 bases and J by 5 bases, with 7 bases left in between. The CDR3 covers 12 residues. The germline CDR1 and CDR2 sequences are SGHAT and FQNNGV. CDR3 amino acids: CASSRSNNEQFF. As DNA, the CDR3 is TGTGCCAGCAGCCGATCTAACAATGAGCAGTTCTTC.

The chain employs TRBV28 and TRBJ2-7; 8 nucleotides agree with TRBD2. Germline V CDR1 and CDR2: MDHEN, SYDVKM. V dropped 4 bases and J dropped 4; count of bases not matched to a gene: 15. This CDR3 is built from 17 residues. In DNA form, the CDR3 reads TGTGCCAGCAGTTCACCGTACCAACTAGCGGAAACGTACGAGCAGTACTTC. Protein product: CASSSPYQLAETYEQYF.

The J gene is TRBJ2-1, the V gene TRBV7-9; 9 bases agree with TRBD2. In germline, CDR1 is SEHNR, CDR2 FQNEAQ (reference sequence). The CDR3 is 19 amino acids. Trimming removed 5 bases from V and 1 base from J; junction bases left unmatched: 15. The DNA for the CDR3 is TGTGCCAGCAGCCCCCCTCTGGGCGGGAGGGGGGGGTCCTACAATGAGCAGTTCTTC. It codes for CASSPPLGGRGGSYNEQFF.

The gene calls are TRBV18 and TRBJ2-7; D uncertain. CDR1 is KGHSH and CDR2 is LQKENI in the germline V gene. V gave up 4 bases and J gave up 7 bases, with 17 bases separating them. The CDR3 totals 14 residues. The CDR3 DNA reads TGTGCCAGCTCACGACTTCTTGACCCCAAGGAGCAGTACTTC. It encodes CASSRLLDPKEQYF.

This chain joins TRBV5-1 and TRBJ1-3; D gene unclear. The V end lost 5 bases, the J end lost 2 bases, and 11 bases lay between the germline ends. Germline CDR1 and CDR2: SGHRS and YFSETQ. This CDR3 has 14 residues. The CDR3 DNA reads as TGCGCCAGCAGTAACAACCAGGCTGGAAACACCATATATTTT. It is translated as CASSNNQAGNTIYF.